These 14 T cell receptor beta chains originate from one sample sequenced in a study of T cell clusters in autoimmune cytopenias. TRB amplification used approximately 0.25 ug of peripheral blood genomic DNA. One tube held mixed TRB-A and TRB-B primer pools for touch-down PCR. TCRdb re-analyzed the multiplex PCR reads; it lists each CDR3 protein once, without DNA. This specimen shows roughly 8,000 distinct CDR3 sequences; the ten leading clones hold 5% to 6.5%. The sequenced material came from peripheral blood. The receptors shown here come from a human donor with an autoimmune cytopenia or autoimmune hepatitis (not recorded which).

The chain links TRBV6-5 to TRBJ1-5. The CDR3 totals 14 residues. Germline V CDR1 and CDR2: MNHEY, SVGAGI. The CDR3 region is CASSLHRGNQPQHF.

V and J are TRBV5-1 and TRBJ1-5. The CDR3 runs to 16 residues. CDR1 is SGHRS, CDR2 YFSETQ, per germline. The CDR3 protein is CASSLGPDDGNQPQHF.

The chain couples TRBV18 to TRBJ2-1. Germline CDR1 and CDR2: KGHSH and LQKENI. The CDR3 loop spans 15 amino acids. CDR3 in amino acids: CASSPRGDSHNEQFF.

The chain employs TRBV6-1 and TRBJ1-1; TCRdb's D call, TRBD1, is unchecked because there is no DNA. Germline-derived CDR1 and CDR2 are MNHNS and SASEGT. The CDR3 extends over 14 amino acids. The CDR3 region is CASSEGQANTEAFF.

Considering frequency, this clonotype is medium-sized (0.01 to 0.1%). The chain has TRBV15 and TRBJ2-1; TCRdb's D gene call, TRBD1, goes unchecked for lack of DNA. CDR1 and CDR2 (germline): LNHNV, YYDKDF (reference sequence). The CDR3 totals 17 residues. This CDR3 is CATSRDSRVISYNEQFF.

The chain joins TRBV5-1 to TRBJ2-5; TCRdb reports TRBD1, a call that lacks DNA to check it against. Germline assignment: CDR1 SGHRS and CDR2 YFSETQ. CDR3 length: 14 residues. CDR3 sequence: CASSLAGTGETQYF.

The V and J genes are TRBV5-5 and TRBJ2-5; TCRdb calls TRBD1, which cannot be checked without DNA. The germline V gene has CDR1 SGHKS and CDR2 YYEKEE (reference sequence). This CDR3 contains 17 residues. The CDR3 spells CASSLDGTAAFQETQYF.

This clonotype registers medium-sized by frequency. This chain links TRBV30 with TRBJ2-3; the TRBD2 assignment by TCRdb is unverifiable without DNA. Per germline, CDR1 GTSNPN and CDR2 SVGIG (reference sequence). CDR3 length equals 14 residues. This chain's CDR3 is CAWSKAGGIDTQYF.

Frequency places this clonotype as medium-sized. The J gene is TRBJ2-3, the V gene TRBV19; TCRdb lists TRBD2, though no DNA is available to test this call. The CDR3 spans 14 residues. Germline CDR1 and CDR2: LNHDA and SQIVND (reference sequence). The CDR3 region is CASKTTRTSDTQYF.

Frequency places this clonotype as medium-sized (0.01 to 0.1%). The genes are TRBV30 and TRBJ1-5; TCRdb's D call of TRBD1 is untestable without DNA. This CDR3 has 13 amino acids. Per germline, CDR1 GTSNPN and CDR2 SVGIG (reference sequence). The chain's CDR3 is CAWGRQSHQPQHF.

This clonotype counts as medium-sized (0.01 to 0.1%) by frequency. V is TRBV6-4 and J is TRBJ2-1; TCRdb outputs TRBD1, but without DNA this stays unchecked. The germline CDR1 and CDR2 sequences are MRHNA and SNTAGT. This CDR3 spans 15 amino acids. CDR3 protein: CASQKEGGFGYEQFF.

Considering frequency, this clonotype is medium-sized. J is TRBJ2-5 and V is TRBV18; TCRdb reports TRBD1, a call that lacks DNA to check it against. Germline V CDR1 and CDR2: KGHSH, LQKENI. The CDR3 length is 14 residues. CDR3 region: CASSGGRAQQTQYF.

Considering frequency, this clonotype is medium-sized. The rearrangement joins TRBV29-1 to TRBJ2-1; the TCRdb call, TRBD1, lacks DNA for checking. This CDR3 is 14 amino acids long. Germline CDR1 is SQVTM and CDR2 is ANQGSEA. CDR3 sequence: CSVGGARTNNEQFF.

The V call is TRBV12-3 or TRBV12-4, the J call TRBJ2-5; TCRdb selects TRBD2, and the lack of DNA leaves this call unchecked. The CDR3 has 15 amino acids. The CDR3 is CASTRAAGGRETQYF.